A selection of T cell receptor beta chains follows, all from one sample in a study of blood T cell repertoires in COVID-19. Produced via immunoSEQ multiplex PCR; TCRdb's table is partial and in-frame only. Of about 68,000 clones listed, about 82% are singletons. Specimen: peripheral blood. The receptor source for this set is a man in his fifties with acute or convalescent COVID-19. Each CDR3 is given with its conserved first and last residue. A D gene is named only where the DNA matches it firmly. Not all rows give a size; the values are once, few, many and, for expanded clones, a class.

d_call j_call v_call clone_size cdr3_aa cdr3_nt
- TRBJ2-5 TRBV5-1 - CASSRPGETQYF TGCGCCAGCAGCCGTCCGGGAGAGACCCAGTACTTC
- TRBJ2-4 TRBV5-1 - CASRSSGGGLNIQYF TGCGCCAGCAGGTCTTCCGGAGGTGGTCTAAACATTCAGTACTTC
- TRBJ1-5 TRBV28 - CASSSVTMGGAQPQHF TGTGCCAGCAGTTCGGTGACAATGGGGGGAGCTCAGCCCCAGCATTTT
- TRBJ2-5 TRBV3-1/TRBV3-2 - CASSQMGGETQYF TGTGCCAGCAGCCAAATGGGAGGAGAGACCCAGTACTTC
- TRBJ2-1 TRBV11-2 - CASSLALWGPYNEQFF TGTGCCAGCAGCTTAGCATTGTGGGGGCCCTACAATGAGCAGTTCTTC
- TRBJ1-5 TRBV10-2 - CASSGGDNQPQHF TGCGCCAGCAGTGGGGGGGACAATCAGCCCCAGCATTTT
- TRBJ1-4 TRBV4-2 - CASSQERGSGGKLFF TGTGCCAGCAGCCAAGAGCGGGGCAGTGGGGGGAAACTGTTTTTT
TRBD1 TRBJ1-3 TRBV2 few CASSYTGGAGNTIYF TGTGCCAGCAGTTATACAGGGGGCGCCGGAAACACCATATATTTT
TRBD1 TRBJ1-2 TRBV19 - CASTQGDGYTF TGTGCCAGTACCCAGGGGGATGGCTACACCTTC
- TRBJ2-2 TRBV4-1 - CASSQDPLQLYRGTGELFF TGCGCCAGCAGCCAAGATCCCCTACAACTATACCGGGGCACCGGGGAGCTGTTTTTT
- TRBJ1-6 TRBV19 - CASSQQGLGSPLHF TGTGCCAGTAGTCAACAGGGTCTTGGTTCACCCCTCCACTTT
- TRBJ2-3 TRBV5-4 few CASSLDRSADTQYF TGTGCCAGCAGCTTGGACAGGTCAGCAGATACGCAGTATTTT
TRBD1 TRBJ2-5 TRBV20-1 - CSASGAGGAKTQYF TGCAGTGCTAGTGGGGCAGGGGGCGCGAAGACCCAGTACTTC
TRBD2 TRBJ2-3 TRBV3-1/TRBV3-2 - CASSQVSFSGGASSQYF TGTGCCAGCAGCCAAGTTTCTTTTAGCGGGGGGGCGAGTTCGCAGTATTTT
- TRBJ2-7 TRBV12-3/TRBV12-4 - CASVPAHEQYF TGTGCCAGCGTTCCCGCGCACGAGCAGTACTTC
- TRBJ1-5 TRBV6-5 - CASSYPACQGNQPQHF TGTGCCAGCAGTTACCCCGCATGCCAGGGAAATCAGCCCCAGCATTTT
- TRBJ2-4 TRBV10-1 - CASSAQGWDIQYF TGCGCCAGCAGTGCACAGGGCTGGGACATTCAGTACTTC
TRBD2 TRBJ2-2 TRBV19 - CASSWRGGTTGELFF TGTGCCAGTAGTTGGCGGGGGGGTACCACCGGGGAGCTGTTTTTT
TRBD2 TRBJ2-7 TRBV28 - CASSSTGTSRYEQYF TGTGCCAGCAGTTCCACAGGGACTAGCCGCTACGAGCAGTACTTC
- TRBJ1-4 TRBV5-1 once CASSLSVTNEKLFF TGCGCCAGCAGCCTTTCAGTAACTAATGAAAAACTGTTTTTT
- TRBJ2-5 TRBV5-6 - CASSFSPGGAGETQYF TGTGCCAGCAGCTTCTCCCCGGGGGGCGCCGGGGAGACCCAGTACTTC
- TRBJ2-7 TRBV28 - CASSLGLGRGPAYEQYF TGTGCCAGCAGTTTAGGCTTGGGGCGGGGGCCCGCCTACGAGCAGTACTTC
- TRBJ2-1 TRBV24-1 - CATSEARGNEQFF TGTGCCACCAGTGAAGCCAGGGGAAATGAGCAGTTCTTC
TRBD1 TRBJ2-7 TRBV5-1 - CASSLDVQGFEQYF TGCGCCAGCAGCTTGGACGTACAGGGGTTCGAGCAGTACTTC
TRBD2 TRBJ2-3 TRBV24-1 - CATSDLRDSGGVDTQYF TGTGCCACCAGTGATTTGAGGGATAGCGGGGGTGTAGATACGCAGTATTTT
- TRBJ2-1 TRBV21-1 - CASTGGGEQFF TGTGCCAGTACAGGGGGCGGTGAGCAGTTCTTC
- TRBJ1-2 TRBV28 - CASTISEGLSIGYTF TGTGCCAGCACCATCTCGGAGGGGCTTAGTATCGGCTACACCTTC